Listed below are T cell receptor beta chains from one sample, sequenced in a study of PD-1 blockade in classical Hodgkin lymphoma. Method: immunoSEQ multiplex PCR; TCRdb's copy keeps in-frame clones and lacks some. The data show 45,000 to 55,000 clones, roughly 73% seen once. The sample consisted of peripheral blood mononuclear cells (PBMCs), taken before the second cycle of nivolumab. Receptors originate from a human donor with classical Hodgkin lymphoma. Each CDR3 is given with its conserved first and last residue. The D gene is left open where the match is weak. Size is omitted from some rows. Given values are once, few, many or a class for expanded clones.

clone_size	j_call	v_call	d_call	cdr3_aa	cdr3_nt
once	TRBJ2-1	TRBV28	-	CASSRVSGFGEQFF	TGTGCCAGCAGTCGTGTGAGTGGGTTCGGTGAGCAGTTCTTC
-	TRBJ1-1	TRBV7-2	-	CASSSLMNTEAFF	TGTGCCAGCAGCTCTCTCATGAACACTGAAGCTTTCTTT
-	TRBJ2-5	TRBV5-1	-	CASSSRGAVETQYF	TGCGCCAGCAGCTCGCGCGGGGCTGTGGAGACCCAGTACTTC
-	TRBJ2-7	TRBV9	-	CASSLRGITYEQYF	TGTGCCAGCAGCCTACGGGGTATTACCTACGAGCAGTACTTC
-	TRBJ2-5	TRBV6-5	-	CASTPKGLRQETQYF	TGTGCCAGCACCCCCAAGGGACTGCGACAAGAGACCCAGTACTTC
-	TRBJ2-1	TRBV28	-	CASSFPGENNEQFF	TGTGCCAGCAGTTTCCCAGGGGAAAACAATGAGCAGTTCTTC
-	TRBJ1-1	TRBV19	-	CASSVLLGRRGNTEAFF	TGTGCCAGTAGTGTCCTTCTGGGACGGCGGGGGAACACTGAAGCTTTCTTT
once	TRBJ2-5	TRBV15	TRBD2	CATTKAGGPETQYF	TGTGCCACCACCAAAGCGGGAGGGCCAGAGACCCAGTACTTC
-	TRBJ1-1	TRBV19	-	CASSIRGTEAFF	TGTGCCAGTAGTATACGGGGCACTGAAGCTTTCTTT
-	TRBJ2-3	TRBV30	TRBD1	CAWSRGGADTQYF	TGTGCCTGGAGTCGAGGGGGCGCGGATACGCAGTATTTT
-	TRBJ2-3	TRBV30	-	CAWGPGVYPQYF	TGTGCCTGGGGGCCGGGGGTATATCCGCAGTATTTT
few	TRBJ2-3	TRBV5-1	TRBD1	CASSPGQGGGAQYF	TGCGCCAGCAGCCCAGGACAGGGTGGCGGGGCGCAGTATTTT
-	TRBJ2-3	TRBV5-1	TRBD1	CASSLRDSSTDTQYF	TGCGCCAGCAGCTTAAGGGACAGCTCCACAGATACGCAGTATTTT
-	TRBJ2-7	TRBV27	-	CASSLSRTGLEGQYF	TGTGCCAGCAGTTTATCTCGCACGGGACTGGAGGGGCAGTACTTC
-	TRBJ2-6	TRBV9	-	CASSVEAVSTSGANVLTF	TGTGCCAGCAGCGTAGAGGCAGTCTCCACCTCTGGGGCCAACGTCCTGACTTTC
once	TRBJ1-4	TRBV11-2	-	CASSGGPGNEKLFF	TGTGCCAGCAGCGGGGGGCCGGGTAATGAAAAACTGTTTTTT
medium-sized	TRBJ1-1	TRBV7-3	-	CASSLRGATEAFF	TGTGCCAGCAGCTTAAGGGGCGCCACTGAAGCTTTCTTT
once	TRBJ2-7	TRBV27	-	CASSSSGSGHGEQYF	TGTGCCAGCAGTTCGTCCGGGTCGGGCCATGGGGAGCAGTACTTC
-	TRBJ2-3	TRBV19	-	CASSIRGVSTDTQYF	TGTGCCAGTAGTATAAGAGGAGTAAGCACAGATACGCAGTATTTT
-	TRBJ2-1	TRBV7-9	-	CASSFTGGEPRGNEQFF	TGTGCCAGCAGTTTTACAGGGGGGGAACCCCGCGGCAATGAGCAGTTCTTC
-	TRBJ2-3	TRBV13	-	CASSYTDTQYF	TGTGCCAGCAGCTACACAGATACGCAGTATTTT
-	TRBJ1-1	TRBV18	TRBD1	CASSPPGQQNTEAFF	TGTGCCAGCTCACCCCCGGGACAGCAGAACACTGAAGCTTTCTTT
-	TRBJ1-1	TRBV27	-	CASSWRGATEAFF	TGTGCCAGCAGTTGGCGGGGGGCAACTGAAGCTTTCTTT
-	TRBJ2-7	TRBV28	-	CASSFSGYEQYF	TGTGCCAGCAGTTTTTCAGGCTACGAGCAGTACTTC
-	TRBJ1-1	TRBV19	-	CASTRRVNTEAFF	TGTGCCAGTACGAGGAGGGTGAACACTGAAGCTTTCTTT
-	TRBJ2-3	TRBV30	-	CAWVRGSTDTQYF	TGTGCCTGGGTGAGGGGGAGCACAGATACGCAGTATTTT
medium-sized	TRBJ2-1	TRBV11-2	-	CASWRAGNEQFF	TGTGCCAGTTGGAGGGCCGGCAATGAGCAGTTCTTC
-	TRBJ1-4	TRBV30	TRBD1	CAHSQGGNEKLFF	TGTGCCCATTCACAGGGGGGAAATGAAAAACTGTTTTTT
-	TRBJ2-1	TRBV9	TRBD2	CASSVGGRDYNEQFF	TGTGCCAGCAGCGTAGGCGGGAGGGACTACAATGAGCAGTTCTTC
once	TRBJ1-4	TRBV6-5	-	CASGLTSSEKLFF	TGTGCCAGCGGGCTGACATCTAGTGAAAAACTGTTTTTT
-	TRBJ1-5	TRBV4-1	-	CASSQDPDRPWGNQPQHF	TGCGCCAGCAGCCAAGACCCGGACCGCCCGTGGGGCAATCAGCCCCAGCATTTT
-	TRBJ1-1	TRBV7-2	TRBD1	CASSLGGQGLLGAFF	TGTGCCAGCAGCTTAGGGGGACAGGGACTTCTGGGAGCTTTCTTT
-	TRBJ2-6	TRBV28	-	CASSLSGISGANVLTF	TGTGCCAGCAGTTTGTCAGGGATCTCTGGGGCCAACGTCCTGACTTTC
-	TRBJ2-5	TRBV28	-	CASTWRGGSAQYF	TGTGCCAGCACCTGGAGGGGGGGGTCTGCCCAGTACTTC
-	TRBJ2-2	TRBV6-6	-	CASSGWGPGELFF	TGTGCCAGCAGTGGGTGGGGGCCCGGGGAGCTGTTTTTT
few	TRBJ1-5	TRBV6-5	-	CASSYYGDQPQHF	TGTGCCAGCAGTTACTACGGGGATCAGCCCCAGCATTTT
-	TRBJ1-2	TRBV28	TRBD1	CASRGEGTGYLRRGYTF	TGTGCCAGCAGGGGAGAAGGGACAGGGTATTTGCGGCGAGGCTACACCTTC
few	TRBJ2-1	TRBV7-9	-	CASSLNNEQFF	TGTGCCAGCAGCCTTAACAATGAGCAGTTCTTC
-	TRBJ1-1	TRBV7-9	-	CASRFLNTEAFF	TGTGCCAGCAGGTTCCTGAACACTGAAGCTTTCTTT
-	TRBJ1-5	TRBV11-2	TRBD1	CASSTTITGGNNQPQHF	TGTGCCAGCAGCACCACAATTACAGGGGGTAATAATCAGCCCCAGCATTTT
-	TRBJ1-2	TRBV11-2	-	CASSRPEHYGYTF	TGTGCCAGCAGCCGACCGGAACACTATGGCTACACCTTC
-	TRBJ2-3	TRBV30	TRBD2	CAWSVRLATADTQYF	TGTGCCTGGAGTGTACGACTAGCCACCGCAGATACGCAGTATTTT
-	TRBJ1-5	TRBV15	TRBD1	CATSRASGTGDSNQPQHF	TGTGCCACCAGCAGAGCCTCCGGGACAGGAGATAGCAATCAGCCCCAGCATTTT
-	TRBJ2-3	TRBV6-1	-	CASKSGVNADTQYF	TGTGCCAGCAAGTCGGGAGTGAACGCAGATACGCAGTATTTT
-	TRBJ2-2	TRBV18	TRBD1	CASSPSGTGLAGELFF	TGTGCCAGCTCACCATCCGGGACAGGGTTGGCCGGGGAGCTGTTTTTT